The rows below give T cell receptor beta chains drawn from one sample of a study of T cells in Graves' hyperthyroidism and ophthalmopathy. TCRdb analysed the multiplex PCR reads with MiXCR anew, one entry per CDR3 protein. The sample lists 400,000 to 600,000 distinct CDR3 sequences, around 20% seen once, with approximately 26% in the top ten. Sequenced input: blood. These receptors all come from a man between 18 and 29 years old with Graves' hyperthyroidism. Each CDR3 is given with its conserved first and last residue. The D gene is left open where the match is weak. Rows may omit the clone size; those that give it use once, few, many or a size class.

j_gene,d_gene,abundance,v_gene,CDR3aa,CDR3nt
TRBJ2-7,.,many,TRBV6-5,CASSSRALTYEQYF,TGTGCCAGCAGTTCGAGGGCCCTTACCTACGAGCAGTACTTC
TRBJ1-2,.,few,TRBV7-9,CASSLDMGGYTF,TGTGCCAGCAGCTTAGACATGGGGGGCTACACCTTC
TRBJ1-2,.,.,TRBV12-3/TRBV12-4,CASSFSENYGYTF,TGTGCCAGCAGTTTTAGCGAAAACTATGGCTACACCTTC
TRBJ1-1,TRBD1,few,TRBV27,CASSPVDRRVFTEAFF,TGTGCCAGCAGTCCCGTGGACAGGCGGGTCTTCACTGAAGCTTTCTTT
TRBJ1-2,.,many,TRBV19,CASSIQAAVYGYTF,TGTGCCAGTAGTATTCAGGCAGCTGTATATGGCTACACCTTC
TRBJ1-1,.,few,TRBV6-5,CASSYLNANTEAFF,TGTGCCAGCAGTTACTTGAACGCAAACACTGAAGCTTTCTTT
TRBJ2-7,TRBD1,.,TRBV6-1,CASTAGTGGAYEQYF,TGTGCCAGCACCGCCGGGACAGGGGGTGCCTACGAGCAGTACTTC
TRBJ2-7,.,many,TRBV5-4,CASSLGTDAGGLYEQYF,TGTGCCAGCAGCCTGGGGACAGATGCGGGGGGACTCTACGAGCAGTACTTC
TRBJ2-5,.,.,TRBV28,CASSSGLYQETQYF,TGTGCCAGCAGTTCCGGGCTGTACCAAGAGACCCAGTACTTC
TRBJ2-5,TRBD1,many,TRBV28,CASSPRDRGRKTQYF,TGTGCCAGCAGCCCCAGGGACAGGGGAAGGAAGACCCAGTACTTC
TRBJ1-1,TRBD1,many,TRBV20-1,CSPGGDTEAFF,TGCAGCCCAGGGGGAGACACTGAAGCTTTCTTT